This T cell receptor (beta chain) was retrieved from a study of T cell responses to AZD1222 COVID-19 vaccine. As for this clone: Its specificity is not known.

Clones were read by immunoSEQ multiplex PCR, and TCRdb kept only the in-frame ones, dropping some. The profile covers 140,000 or so clones, with 75% to 95% appearing a single time and 7% to 9% taken by the ten largest. This CDR3 has 15 residues. Germline V CDR1 and CDR2: KGHSH, LQKENI. V lost 3 bases and J 4 bases, leaving 14 bases between the germline ends. Study-wide results and caveats: Receipt of two AZD1222 doses was followed by a rise in Spike-specific TCR breadth and depth. The peak T cell response came first, and repertoires were sampled only after it. Reportedly, close to half of spike-specific TCRs are directed against unmutated variant regions.

This specimen was peripheral blood, taken 28 days after the second dose of the MenACWY control vaccine. The source is an adult who received the MenACWY meningococcal vaccine as a control. This chain links TRBV18 with TRBJ2-3, with a weak D call TRBD1 (6 bases). The CDR3 nucleotides read TGTGCCAGCTCACCGGGGTCGGCAGGGGCAGATACGCAGTATTTT. It translates to CASSPGSAGADTQYF.